These 16 T cell receptor beta chains came from one sample sequenced in a study of cytomegalovirus exposure and HLA in healthy donors. Clones were sequenced by immunoSEQ multiplex PCR, and TCRdb holds only the in-frame ones, with some missing. This sample has about 73,000 clones, with 85% to 95% found just once. The sequenced sample was PBMCs. All receptors derive from a young man in good health and CMV-seronegative.

The chain joins TRBV7-2 to TRBJ1-1, with D hard to call. The CDR3 is made up of 14 amino acids. Germline V CDR1 and CDR2: SGHTA, FQGNSA. With 3 bases removed from V and 4 bases from J, the gap between germline ends came to 12 bases. CDR3 bases: TGTGCCAGCAGCTTTACCCCGGCGGTCACTGAAGCTTTCTTT. It translates to CASSFTPAVTEAFF. The variable domain in full, with the rest retrieved from reference TRBV7-2 and TRBJ1-1, is GAGVSQSPSNKVTEKGKDVELRCDPISGHTALYWYRQSLGQGLEFLIYFQGNSAPDKSGLPSDRFSAERTGGSVSTLTIQRTQQEDSAVYLCASSFTPAVTEAFFGQGTRLTVV.

V is TRBV5-1 and J is TRBJ1-2, with 7 nucleotides matching TRBD1. Germline V gene data show CDR1 as SGHRS and CDR2 as YFSETQ. This CDR3 contains 17 residues. V shed 4 bases, J shed 8 bases, and the junction held 20 bases outside the gene matches. The CDR3 sequence is CASSVAGTATSPGGYTF. The CDR3 DNA follows: TGCGCCAGCAGCGTCGCCGGGACAGCCACTTCTCCTGGCGGCTACACCTTC.

The chain is built from TRBV10-3 and TRBJ2-1; 10 bases fit TRBD2. Germline-derived CDR1 and CDR2 are ENHRY and SYGVKD. The J segment lost 0 bases and the V segment lost 0 bases, leaving 14 bases of the junction unmatched. The CDR3 spans 21 residues. The CDR3 sequence is CAISESSVISGGLTSYNEQFF. As DNA, the CDR3 is TGTGCCATCAGTGAGTCATCGGTTATTAGCGGGGGGCTTACCTCCTACAATGAGCAGTTCTTC.

The chain links TRBV18 to TRBJ1-1; TRBD1 matches at 8 bases. V was pared by 8 bases and J by 3 bases, with 5 bases of the junction left unmatched. Germline V lookup: CDR1 KGHSH, CDR2 LQKENI. The CDR3 extends over 13 amino acids. The CDR3 sequence is CASDQGADTEAFF. CDR3 sequence (DNA): TGTGCCAGCGACCAGGGGGCAGACACTGAAGCTTTCTTT.

The gene calls are TRBV6-5 and TRBJ2-3; 8 nucleotides line up with TRBD2. This CDR3 has 15 residues. The J segment lost 1 base and the V segment lost 6 bases, leaving 6 bases of the junction unmatched. Germline CDR1 MNHEY, CDR2 SVGAGI. As DNA, the CDR3 is TGTGCCAGCAGCCCGATCGGGGGGGGCACAGATACGCAGTATTTT. Amino acid sequence: CASSPIGGGTDTQYF.

J is TRBJ2-3 and V is TRBV5-1; TRBD2 agrees at 8 bases. Germline assignment: CDR1 SGHRS and CDR2 YFSETQ. The CDR3 spans 18 residues. V lost 4 bases, J lost 5 bases, and 18 bases stayed unmatched. Here the CDR3 reads CASSLTIKRGIYQDTQYF. CDR3 DNA: TGCGCCAGCAGCCTAACCATAAAGCGGGGGATCTACCAAGATACGCAGTATTTT.

The chain recombines TRBV9 with TRBJ2-1; a possible D gene is TRBD2 (7 bases). The V end was cut by 4 bases, the J end by 4 bases, with 21 bases between. The germline CDR1 and CDR2 sequences are SGDLS and YYNGEE. CDR3 size: 17 residues. This CDR3 reads CASSIGGGSAAYNEQFF. CDR3 nucleotides: TGTGCCAGCAGCATAGGGGGGGGTTCTGCAGCGTACAATGAGCAGTTCTTC.

This clone was seen once. The chain carries TRBV19 and TRBJ1-1; no definite D call. The CDR3 totals 16 residues. Germline V lookup: CDR1 LNHDA, CDR2 SQIVND (reference sequence). The V and J ends lost 9 bases and 9 bases respectively, with 29 bases between them. CDR3 DNA sequence: TGTGCCAGCGCCTATACCTCCGACGCGGGTTCTTCTAAAGCTTTCTTT. Its protein product is CASAYTSDAGSSKAFF. Full variable domain (rest looked up from reference TRBV19 and TRBJ1-1): DGGITQSPKYLFRKEGQNVTLSCEQNLNHDAMYWYRQDPGQGLRLIYYSQIVNDFQKGDIAEGYSVSREKKESFPLTVTSAQKNPTAFYLCASAYTSDAGSSKAFFGQGTRLTVV.

Here the CDR3 DNA reads TGCAGCGTCGCCGGGACAGGGGGAGAGACCCAGTACTTC. Its translation: CSVAGTGGETQYF. This chain links TRBV29-1 with TRBJ2-5, with 11 bases identical to TRBD1. The CDR3 is 13 amino acids. Germline CDR1 reads SQVTM; CDR2 reads ANQGSEA. V lost 6 bases, J lost 4 bases, and 4 bases stayed unmatched.

The chain is built from TRBV5-6 and TRBJ2-1; possibly TRBD2 for D (5 bases). V was clipped by 3 bases and J by 9 bases, with 25 bases between them. Germline V gene data show CDR1 as SGHDT and CDR2 as YYEEEE. The CDR3 runs to 17 residues. The CDR3, as DNA: TGTGCCAGCAGCTCTAGGGAGAGGGAACGTTTTAAAGGTGAGCAGTTCTTC. It codes for CASSSRERERFKGEQFF. Supplemented by reference TRBV5-6 and TRBJ2-1, the full variable domain reads DAGVTQSPTHLIKTRGQQVTLRCSPKSGHDTVSWYQQALGQGPQFIFQYYEEEERQRGNFPDRFSGHQFPNYSSELNVNALLLGDSALYLCASSSRERERFKGEQFFGPGTRLTVL.

This clone was detected only once. This chain uses TRBV7-9 with TRBJ2-7; 9 bases map to TRBD1. There are 15 residues in the CDR3. V was pared by 4 bases and J by 2 bases, with 6 bases of the junction left unmatched. CDR1 is SEHNR, CDR2 FQNEAQ, per germline (reference sequence). CDR3 sequence reads: CASSSRDRAPYEQYF. Here the CDR3 DNA reads TGTGCCAGCAGCTCCCGGGACAGGGCACCCTACGAGCAGTACTTC.

V and J are TRBV2 and TRBJ2-3; possibly TRBD2 for D (5 bases). CDR3 length: 12 residues. Trimming removed 7 bases from V and 7 bases from J, with 12 bases in between. The germline gives CDR1 SNHLY, CDR2 FYNNEI. CDR3 DNA: TGTGCCAGCATCCTGAGAGGGCATACGCAGTATTTT. Its translation: CASILRGHTQYF. Using reference TRBV2 and TRBJ2-3 for the parts outside the CDR3, the full variable domain is EPEVTQTPSHQVTQMGQEVILRCVPISNHLYFYWYRQILGQKVEFLVSFYNNEISEKSEIFDDQFSVERPDGSNFTLKIRSTKLEDSAMYFCASILRGHTQYFGPGTRLTVL.

The J gene is TRBJ2-1, the V gene TRBV7-2; possible D gene TRBD1, 6 bases. Trimming took off 5 bases at V and 6 bases at J, with 11 bases between the two ends. Germline values: CDR1 SGHTA, CDR2 FQGNSA. The CDR3 has 13 residues. This CDR3 is CASSPDRRNEQFF. The CDR3 DNA reads TGTGCCAGCAGCCCAGACAGGCGCAATGAGCAGTTCTTC. Full variable domain (outside the CDR3, taken from reference TRBV7-2 and TRBJ2-1): GAGVSQSPSNKVTEKGKDVELRCDPISGHTALYWYRQSLGQGLEFLIYFQGNSAPDKSGLPSDRFSAERTGGSVSTLTIQRTQQEDSAVYLCASSPDRRNEQFFGPGTRLTVL.

This sequence joins TRBV10-3 and TRBJ1-2, with D unclear. The CDR3 has 14 residues. Germline CDR1 reads ENHRY; CDR2 reads SYGVKD. The V and J ends lost 3 bases and 7 bases respectively, with 15 bases between them. The chain's CDR3 is CAISERYRSLGYTF. The CDR3 DNA follows: TGTGCCATCAGTGAAAGGTACAGAAGCCTTGGCTACACCTTC.

The chain carries TRBV7-3 and TRBJ1-1; D is ambiguous. Looked up from germline, CDR1 is SGHTA and CDR2 is FQGTGA. Trimming cost V 10 bases and J 2 bases, with 14 bases left between them. There are 13 residues in the CDR3. DNA for the CDR3: TGTGCCACCGGAGAAACCTTAAACACTGAAGCTTTCTTT. Amino acid sequence: CATGETLNTEAFF.

This clone showed up just once. The chain links TRBV6-6 to TRBJ2-7; 10 bases match TRBD1. The CDR3 consists of 13 residues. J was trimmed by 5 bases and V by 6 bases; bases with no gene match: 4. Germline V gene lookup returns CDR1 MNHNY and CDR2 SVGAGI (reference sequence). The CDR3 DNA reads as TGTGCCAGCAGGGAAGGGACAGGGGACGAGCAGTACTTC. This sequence encodes CASREGTGDEQYF.